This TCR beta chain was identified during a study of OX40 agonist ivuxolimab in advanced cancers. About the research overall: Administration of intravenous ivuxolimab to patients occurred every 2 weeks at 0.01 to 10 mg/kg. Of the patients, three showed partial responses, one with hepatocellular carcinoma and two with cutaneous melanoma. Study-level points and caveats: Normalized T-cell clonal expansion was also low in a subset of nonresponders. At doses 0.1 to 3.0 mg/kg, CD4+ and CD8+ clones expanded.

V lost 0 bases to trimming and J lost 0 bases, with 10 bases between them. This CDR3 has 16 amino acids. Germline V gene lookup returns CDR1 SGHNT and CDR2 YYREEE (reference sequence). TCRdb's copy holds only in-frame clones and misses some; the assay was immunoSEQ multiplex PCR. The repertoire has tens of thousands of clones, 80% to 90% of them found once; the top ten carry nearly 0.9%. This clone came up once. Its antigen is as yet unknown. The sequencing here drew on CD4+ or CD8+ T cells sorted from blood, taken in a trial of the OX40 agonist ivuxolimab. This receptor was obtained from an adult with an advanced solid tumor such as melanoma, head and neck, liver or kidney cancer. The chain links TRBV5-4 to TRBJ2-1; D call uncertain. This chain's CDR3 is CASSLVPQSSYNEQFF. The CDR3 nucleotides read TGTGCCAGCAGCTTGGTGCCTCAGAGCTCCTACAATGAGCAGTTCTTC.